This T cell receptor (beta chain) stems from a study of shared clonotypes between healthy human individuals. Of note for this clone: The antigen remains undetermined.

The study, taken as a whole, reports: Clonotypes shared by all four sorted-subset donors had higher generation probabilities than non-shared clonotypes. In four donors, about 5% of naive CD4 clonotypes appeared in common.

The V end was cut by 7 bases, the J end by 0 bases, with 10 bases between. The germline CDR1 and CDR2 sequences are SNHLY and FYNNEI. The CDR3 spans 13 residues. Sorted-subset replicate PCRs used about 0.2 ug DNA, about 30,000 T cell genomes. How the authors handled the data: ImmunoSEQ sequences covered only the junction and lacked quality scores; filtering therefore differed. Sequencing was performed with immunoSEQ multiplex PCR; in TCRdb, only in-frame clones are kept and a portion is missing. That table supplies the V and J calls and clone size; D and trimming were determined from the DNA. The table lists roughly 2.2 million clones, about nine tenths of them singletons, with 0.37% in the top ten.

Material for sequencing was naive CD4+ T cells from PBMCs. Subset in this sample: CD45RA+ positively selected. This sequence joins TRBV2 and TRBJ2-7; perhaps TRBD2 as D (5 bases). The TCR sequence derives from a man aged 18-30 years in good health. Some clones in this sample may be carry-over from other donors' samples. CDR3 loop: CASKADSSYEQYF. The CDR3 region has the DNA TGTGCCAGCAAGGCGGACTCCTCCTACGAGCAGTACTTC.